Presented here are 14 T cell receptor beta chains from one specimen sequenced in a study of human T cells and chemical hapten exposure. Stated time point: healthy volunteer bleed at 6 weeks. Total RNA came from unfractionated whole blood. Each CDR3 protein is one row after TCRdb ran MiXCR on the RACE reads. The sample has about 77,000 distinct CDR3 sequences; 8.6% are singletons. Sequencing used whole blood. The source of these receptors is a female donor in good health. Some clones in this sample may be carry-over from other donors' samples.

Only a few counts were recorded for this clonotype. The V gene is TRBV12-3 or TRBV12-4, the J gene TRBJ1-5, with 8 bases that match TRBD1. The junction had 10 bases not matched to a gene; V was cut back by 8 bases and J by 7 bases. The CDR3 has 14 amino acids. The CDR3 region is CASRERDRGQPQHF. Written as DNA, the CDR3 is TGTGCCAGCCGAGAAAGAGACAGGGGACAGCCCCAGCATTTT.

This clonotype was recorded at least ten times. The rearrangement joins TRBV12-3 or TRBV12-4 to TRBJ1-3; D remains ambiguous. With 1 base removed from V and 3 bases from J, the gap between germline ends came to 7 bases. CDR3 length: 14 amino acids. The CDR3 region has the DNA TGTGCCAGCAGTTTAGGAGGGTTTGGAAACACCATATATTTT. Translated: CASSLGGFGNTIYF.

This clonotype was found many times. V usage is TRBV12-3 or TRBV12-4 and J usage is TRBJ1-2, with D possibly being TRBD1 (6 bases). Trimming pared 5 bases from V and 4 bases from J, leaving 14 bases between. The CDR3 extends over 14 amino acids. CDR3 DNA sequence: TGTGCCAGCAGTCCTAACAGGGAATCCTATGGCTACACCTTC. This sequence encodes CASSPNRESYGYTF.

This clonotype has a count of ten or more. The genes are TRBV4-2 and TRBJ2-6, with D tentatively TRBD2 (6 bases). Germline V lookup: CDR1 LGHNA, CDR2 YNFKEQ. The CDR3 contains 15 residues. V was clipped by 4 bases and J by 0 bases, with 7 bases between them. The DNA of the CDR3 is TGTGCCAGCAGCCTGCGGGACTCTGGGGCCAACGTCCTGACTTTC. Translation gives CASSLRDSGANVLTF.

This clonotype was found a few times. The chain is built from TRBV7-3 and TRBJ2-1; 9 positions match TRBD2. CDR3 length: 12 amino acids. V was clipped by 6 bases and J by 13 bases; unmatched bases: 7. Germline CDR1 and CDR2: SGHTA and FQGTGA. CDR3 in DNA: TGTGCCAGCAGTGATCGCGGGGGGGCACAGTTCTTC. This sequence encodes CASSDRGGAQFF.

This clonotype was counted at least ten times. The chain combines TRBV7-2 with TRBJ1-5, with D maybe TRBD1 (6 bases). Germline CDR1 SGHTA, CDR2 FQGNSA. Trimming cost V 4 bases and J 3 bases, with 10 bases left between them. This CDR3 has 14 residues. DNA for the CDR3: TGTGCCAGCAGCTCAAGACAGGACAATCAGCCCCAGCATTTT. Its protein product is CASSSRQDNQPQHF.

J is TRBJ1-4 and V is TRBV12-3 or TRBV12-4; D not resolved. V lost 5 bases to trimming and J lost 5 bases, with 12 bases between them. CDR3 length: 14 amino acids. The CDR3: CASSPPTSNEKLFF. The CDR3 nucleotides are TGTGCCAGCAGTCCCCCCACATCGAATGAAAAACTGTTTTTT.

Regarding this clonotype: One junction end does not reproduce the germline sequence, and a read error may be involved. The chain recombines TRBV7-2 with TRBJ1-5; no definite D call. Looked up from germline, CDR1 is SGHTA and CDR2 is FQGNSA. This CDR3 region has 14 residues. The CDR3 sequence is CVSSREADNQPQHF. The DNA for the CDR3 is TGTGTCAGCAGCCGGGAGGCGGACAATCAGCCCCAGCATTTT.

This clonotype was observed at least ten times. The V and J genes are TRBV7-6 and TRBJ1-5, with D possibly matching TRBD1 (5 bases). V dropped 2 bases and J dropped 7 bases, with 9 bases sitting between them. Germline V gene data show CDR1 as SGHVS and CDR2 as FNYEAQ. The CDR3 spans 13 residues. In nucleotides, the CDR3 is TGTGCCAGCAGCTTATCCTGGGGGCAGCCCCAGCATTTT. Translated, it gives CASSLSWGQPQHF. The entire variable domain, with the rest obtained from reference TRBV7-6 and TRBJ1-5, is as follows: GAGVSQSPRYKVTKRGQDVALRCDPISGHVSLYWYRQALGQGPEFLTYFNYEAQQDKSGLPNDRFSAERPEGSISTLTIQRTEQRDSAMYRCASSLSWGQPQHFGDGTRLSIL.

This clonotype has more than one count but fewer than ten. The chain is built from TRBV29-1 and TRBJ1-1; D call uncertain. Germline V gene data show CDR1 as SQVTM and CDR2 as ANQGSEA. The V end lost 8 bases, the J end lost 3 bases, and 13 bases lay between the germline ends. CDR3 length: 12 residues. In nucleotides, the CDR3 is TGCAGCTGCTCCGGAGGAGACACTGAAGCTTTCTTT. This sequence encodes CSCSGGDTEAFF.

The chain combines TRBV2 with TRBJ1-4, with D maybe TRBD1 (5 bases). This CDR3 spans 13 amino acids. From germline, CDR1 is SNHLY and CDR2 FYNNEI. V was shortened by 9 bases and J by 1 base, with 9 bases between the two germline ends. The CDR3 DNA sequence: TGTGCCAGTCGGGGGGTAACTAATGAAAAACTGTTTTTT. Protein product: CASRGVTNEKLFF. The full variable domain, in which reference TRBV2 and TRBJ1-4 provide the parts outside the CDR3, is EPEVTQTPSHQVTQMGQEVILRCVPISNHLYFYWYRQILGQKVEFLVSFYNNEISEKSEIFDDQFSVERPDGSNFTLKIRSTKLEDSAMYFCASRGVTNEKLFFGSGTQLSVL.

The sample holds a few counts of this clonotype. The rearrangement joins TRBV20-1 to TRBJ1-6; TRBD1 matches 11 bases. CDR1 and CDR2 from the germline V gene are DFQATT and SNEGSKA (reference sequence). The J segment lost 1 base and the V segment lost 5 bases, leaving 7 bases of the junction unmatched. The CDR3 covers 17 residues. CDR3 residues: CSAEGQGARSYNSPLHF. Written as DNA, the CDR3 is TGCAGTGCTGAAGGACAGGGGGCTCGGTCCTATAATTCACCCCTCCACTTT.

This clonotype was seen a few times. This chain uses TRBV2 with TRBJ2-3; 9 nucleotides agree with TRBD2. Per germline, CDR1 SNHLY and CDR2 FYNNEI. The CDR3 has 15 residues. With 7 bases clipped from V and 0 bases from J, the junction kept 5 bases outside the gene matches. The CDR3 is CASTPSGASTDTQYF. DNA for the CDR3: TGTGCCAGCACCCCTAGCGGGGCTAGCACAGATACGCAGTATTTT.

In its sample, this clonotype was seen a few times. This chain connects TRBV10-3 to TRBJ1-1; D gene ambiguous. V was clipped by 5 bases and J by 0 bases, with 16 bases between them. Per the germline V gene, CDR1 is ENHRY and CDR2 is SYGVKD. The CDR3 extends over 16 amino acids. The CDR3 DNA reads as TGTGCCATCAGTCACTCCGGGGTCAGACTGAACACTGAAGCTTTCTTT. It specifies CAISHSGVRLNTEAFF.